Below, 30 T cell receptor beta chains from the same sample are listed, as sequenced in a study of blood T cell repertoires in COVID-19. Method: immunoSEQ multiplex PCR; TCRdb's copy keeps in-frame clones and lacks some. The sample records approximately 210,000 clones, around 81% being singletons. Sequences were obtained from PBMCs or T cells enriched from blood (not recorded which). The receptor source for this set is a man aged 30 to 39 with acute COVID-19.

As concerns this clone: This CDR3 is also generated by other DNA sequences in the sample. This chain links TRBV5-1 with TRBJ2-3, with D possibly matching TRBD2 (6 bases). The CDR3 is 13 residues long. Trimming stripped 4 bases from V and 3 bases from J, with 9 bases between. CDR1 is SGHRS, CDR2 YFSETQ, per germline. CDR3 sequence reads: CASSPGSTDTQYF. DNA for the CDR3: TGCGCCAGCAGCCCCGGGAGTACAGATACGCAGTATTTT.

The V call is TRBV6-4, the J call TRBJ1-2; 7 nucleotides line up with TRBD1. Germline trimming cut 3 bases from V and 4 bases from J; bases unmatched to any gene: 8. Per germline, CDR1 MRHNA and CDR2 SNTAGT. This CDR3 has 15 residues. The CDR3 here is CASSDYPGQIYGYTF. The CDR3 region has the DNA TGTGCCAGCAGTGATTATCCGGGACAGATCTATGGCTACACCTTC.

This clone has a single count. CDR3 region: CASSAGQWLNYGYTF. The CDR3 bases are TGTGCCAGTAGTGCGGGACAGTGGCTTAACTATGGCTACACCTTC. The genes are TRBV19 and TRBJ1-2; 7 positions agree with TRBD1. V dropped 5 bases and J dropped 1; count of bases not matched to a gene: 7. The CDR3 sequence is 15 residues long. CDR1 is LNHDA, CDR2 SQIVND, per germline (reference sequence).

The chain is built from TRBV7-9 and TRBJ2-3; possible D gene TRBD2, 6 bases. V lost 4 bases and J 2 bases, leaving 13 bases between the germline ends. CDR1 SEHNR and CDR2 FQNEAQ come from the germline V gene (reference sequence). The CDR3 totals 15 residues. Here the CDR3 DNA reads TGTGCCAGCAGCTCCGGGACTTTAACCACAGATACGCAGTATTTT. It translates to CASSSGTLTTDTQYF.

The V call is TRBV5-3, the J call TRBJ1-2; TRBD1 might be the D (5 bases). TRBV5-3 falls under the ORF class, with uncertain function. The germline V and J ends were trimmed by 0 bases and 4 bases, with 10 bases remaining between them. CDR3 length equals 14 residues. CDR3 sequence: CARSLVAGCYGYTF. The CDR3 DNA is TGTGCCAGAAGCTTGGTGGCAGGGTGCTATGGCTACACCTTC.

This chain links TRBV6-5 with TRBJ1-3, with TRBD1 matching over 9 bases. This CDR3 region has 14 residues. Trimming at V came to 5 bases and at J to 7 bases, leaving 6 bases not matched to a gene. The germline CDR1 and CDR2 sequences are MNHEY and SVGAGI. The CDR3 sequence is CASSKQGARNTIYF. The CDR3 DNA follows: TGTGCCAGCAGTAAACAGGGGGCGAGGAACACCATATATTTT.

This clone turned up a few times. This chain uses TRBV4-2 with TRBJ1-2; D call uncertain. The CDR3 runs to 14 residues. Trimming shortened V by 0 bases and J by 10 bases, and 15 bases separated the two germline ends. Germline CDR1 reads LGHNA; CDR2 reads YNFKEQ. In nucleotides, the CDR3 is TGTGCCAGCAGCCAAGAAAACGTGGCAGGAACCTACACCTTC. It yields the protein CASSQENVAGTYTF.

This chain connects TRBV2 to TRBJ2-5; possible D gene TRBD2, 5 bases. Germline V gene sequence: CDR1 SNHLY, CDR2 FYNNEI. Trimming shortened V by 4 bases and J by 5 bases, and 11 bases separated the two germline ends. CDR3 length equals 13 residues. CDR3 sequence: CASSAGFRETQYF. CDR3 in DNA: TGTGCCAGCAGTGCGGGGTTCAGGGAGACCCAGTACTTC.

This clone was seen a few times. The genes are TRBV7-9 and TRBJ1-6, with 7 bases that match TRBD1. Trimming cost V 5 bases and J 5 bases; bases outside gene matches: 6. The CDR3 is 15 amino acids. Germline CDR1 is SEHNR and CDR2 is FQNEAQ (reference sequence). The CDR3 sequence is CASSPTGQNNSPLHF. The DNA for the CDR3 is TGTGCCAGCAGCCCTACGGGACAGAATAATTCACCCCTCCACTTT.

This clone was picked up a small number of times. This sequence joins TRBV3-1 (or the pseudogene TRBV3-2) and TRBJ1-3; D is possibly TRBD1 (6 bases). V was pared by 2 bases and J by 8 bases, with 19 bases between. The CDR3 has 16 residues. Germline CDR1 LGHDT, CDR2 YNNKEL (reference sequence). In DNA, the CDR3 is TGTGCCAGCAGCCAAAGTAACAGGGTATTTGTTGACACCATATATTTT. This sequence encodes CASSQSNRVFVDTIYF.

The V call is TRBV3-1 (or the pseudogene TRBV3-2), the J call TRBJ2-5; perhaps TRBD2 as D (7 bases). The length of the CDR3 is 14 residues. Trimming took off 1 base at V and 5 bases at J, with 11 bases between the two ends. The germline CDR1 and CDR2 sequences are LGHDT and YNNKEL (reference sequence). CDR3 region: CASSQVRGRETQYF. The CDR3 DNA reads TGTGCCAGCAGCCAAGTGCGGGGGCGGGAGACCCAGTACTTC.

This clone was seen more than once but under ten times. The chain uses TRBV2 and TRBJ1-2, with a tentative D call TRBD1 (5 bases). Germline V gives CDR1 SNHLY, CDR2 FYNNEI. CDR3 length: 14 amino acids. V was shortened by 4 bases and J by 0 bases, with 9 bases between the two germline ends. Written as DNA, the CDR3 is TGTGCCAGCAGTGTAGAACAGGCTAACTATGGCTACACCTTC. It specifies CASSVEQANYGYTF.

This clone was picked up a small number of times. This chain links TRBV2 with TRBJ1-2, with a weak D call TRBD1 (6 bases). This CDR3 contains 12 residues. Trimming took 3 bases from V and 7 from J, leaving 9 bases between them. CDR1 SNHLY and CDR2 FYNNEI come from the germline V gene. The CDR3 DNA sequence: TGTGCCAGCAGTGACCCGACAGGTGGCTACACCTTC. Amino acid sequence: CASSDPTGGYTF.

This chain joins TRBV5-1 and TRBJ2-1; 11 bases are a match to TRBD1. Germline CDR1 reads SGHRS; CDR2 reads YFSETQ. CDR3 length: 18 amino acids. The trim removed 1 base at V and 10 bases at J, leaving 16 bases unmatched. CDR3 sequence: CASSLRLPGTGGTGEQFF. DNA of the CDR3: TGCGCCAGCAGCTTGAGGCTTCCCGGGACAGGGGGTACAGGGGAGCAGTTCTTC.

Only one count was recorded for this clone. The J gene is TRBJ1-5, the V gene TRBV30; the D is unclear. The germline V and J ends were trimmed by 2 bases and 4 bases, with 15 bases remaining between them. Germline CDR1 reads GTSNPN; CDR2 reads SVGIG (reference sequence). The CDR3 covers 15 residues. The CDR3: CAWSLNREDNQPQHF. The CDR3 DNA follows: TGTGCCTGGAGTCTCAACCGGGAGGATAATCAGCCCCAGCATTTT.

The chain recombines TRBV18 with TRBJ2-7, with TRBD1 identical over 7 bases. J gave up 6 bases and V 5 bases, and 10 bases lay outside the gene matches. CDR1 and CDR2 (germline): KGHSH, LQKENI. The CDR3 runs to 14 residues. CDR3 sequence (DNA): TGTGCCAGCTCATCCCCGGCAACAGGGGCCGAGCAGTACTTC. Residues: CASSSPATGAEQYF. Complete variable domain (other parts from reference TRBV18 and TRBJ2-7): NAGVMQNPRHLVRRRGQEARLRCSPMKGHSHVYWYRQLPEEGLKFMVYLQKENIIDESGMPKERFSAEFPKEGPSILRIQQVVRGDSAAYFCASSSPATGAEQYFGPGTRLTVT.

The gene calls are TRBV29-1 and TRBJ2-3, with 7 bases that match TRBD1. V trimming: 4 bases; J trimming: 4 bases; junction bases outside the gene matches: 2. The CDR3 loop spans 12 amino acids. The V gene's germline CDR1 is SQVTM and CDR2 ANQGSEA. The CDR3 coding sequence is TGCAGCGTTGCCACAGGGGCAGATACGCAGTATTTT. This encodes CSVATGADTQYF.

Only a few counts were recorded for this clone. CDR3 DNA: TGCGCCAGCAGCTACAGACAGGGTGGCGATGGCTACACCTTC. It encodes CASSYRQGGDGYTF. V usage is TRBV5-1 and J usage is TRBJ1-2; TRBD1 agrees at 7 bases. The J segment lost 6 bases and the V segment lost 3 bases, leaving 8 bases of the junction unmatched. Looked up from germline, CDR1 is SGHRS and CDR2 is YFSETQ. The CDR3 sequence is 14 residues long.

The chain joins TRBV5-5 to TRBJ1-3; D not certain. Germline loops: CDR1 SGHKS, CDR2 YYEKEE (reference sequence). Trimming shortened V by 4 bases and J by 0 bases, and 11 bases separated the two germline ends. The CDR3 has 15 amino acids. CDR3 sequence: CASSRSASSGNTIYF. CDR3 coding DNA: TGTGCCAGCAGCCGTAGCGCAAGCTCTGGAAACACCATATATTTT.

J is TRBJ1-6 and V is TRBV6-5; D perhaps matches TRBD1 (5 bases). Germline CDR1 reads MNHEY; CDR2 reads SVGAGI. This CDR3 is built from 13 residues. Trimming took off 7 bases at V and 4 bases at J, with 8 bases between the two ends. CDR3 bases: TGTGCCAGCAAAGGGACTTATAATTCACCCCTCCACTTT. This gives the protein CASKGTYNSPLHF.

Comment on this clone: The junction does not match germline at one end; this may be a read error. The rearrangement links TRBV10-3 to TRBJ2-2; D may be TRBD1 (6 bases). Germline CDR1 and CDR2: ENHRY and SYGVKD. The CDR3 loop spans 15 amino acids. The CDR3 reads CATKVGQESTAELFF. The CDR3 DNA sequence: TGTGCCACGAAAGTGGGACAAGAATCTACCGCGGAGCTGTTTTTT.

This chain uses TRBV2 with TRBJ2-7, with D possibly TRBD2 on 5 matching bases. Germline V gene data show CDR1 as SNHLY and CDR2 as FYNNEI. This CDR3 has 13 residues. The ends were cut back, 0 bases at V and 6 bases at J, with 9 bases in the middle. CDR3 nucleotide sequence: TGTGCCAGCAGTGAAGCGCTGGGAGTCGAGCAGTACTTC. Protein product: CASSEALGVEQYF.

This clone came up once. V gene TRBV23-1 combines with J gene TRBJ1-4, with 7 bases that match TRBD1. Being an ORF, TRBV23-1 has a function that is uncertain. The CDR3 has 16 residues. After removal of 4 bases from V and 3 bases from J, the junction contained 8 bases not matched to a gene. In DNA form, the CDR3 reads TGCGCCAGCAGTCGCAGGGACAGCCCTTCTAATGAAAAACTGTTTTTT. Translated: CASSRRDSPSNEKLFF.

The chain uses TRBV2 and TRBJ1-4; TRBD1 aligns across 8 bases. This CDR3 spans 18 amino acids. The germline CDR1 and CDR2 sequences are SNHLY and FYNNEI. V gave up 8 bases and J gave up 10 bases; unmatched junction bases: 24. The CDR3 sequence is CASYAGWPGGRTQGKLFF. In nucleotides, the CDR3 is TGTGCCAGCTATGCCGGTTGGCCAGGGGGCCGGACCCAGGGAAAACTGTTTTTT.

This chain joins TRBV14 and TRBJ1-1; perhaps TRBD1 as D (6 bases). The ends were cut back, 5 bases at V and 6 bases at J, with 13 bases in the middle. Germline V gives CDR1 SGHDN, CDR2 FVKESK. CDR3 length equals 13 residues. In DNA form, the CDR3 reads TGTGCCAGCAGCGTTCAGGGGTTTGCTGAAGCTTTCTTT. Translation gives CASSVQGFAEAFF.

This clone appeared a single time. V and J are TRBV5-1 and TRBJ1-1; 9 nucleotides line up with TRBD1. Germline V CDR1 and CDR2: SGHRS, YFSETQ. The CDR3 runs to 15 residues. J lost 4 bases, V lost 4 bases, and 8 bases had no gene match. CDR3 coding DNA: TGCGCCAGCAGCGCCTGGACAGGGGTTGCCACTGAAGCTTTCTTT. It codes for CASSAWTGVATEAFF.

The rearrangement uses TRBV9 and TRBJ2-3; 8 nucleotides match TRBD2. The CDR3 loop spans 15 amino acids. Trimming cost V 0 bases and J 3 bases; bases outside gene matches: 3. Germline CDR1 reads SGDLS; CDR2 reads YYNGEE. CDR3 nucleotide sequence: TGTGCCAGCAGCGTAGAGGGCGGGGGGACAGATACGCAGTATTTT. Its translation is CASSVEGGGTDTQYF.

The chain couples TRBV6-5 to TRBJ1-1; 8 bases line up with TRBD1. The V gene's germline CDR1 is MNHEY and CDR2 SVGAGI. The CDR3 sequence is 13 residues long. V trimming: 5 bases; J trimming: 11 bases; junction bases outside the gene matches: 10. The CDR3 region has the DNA TGTGCCAGCAGTAAATTACTGACAGGGGACGCTTTCTTT. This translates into CASSKLLTGDAFF.

This CDR3 is CATPRGNEQFF. The CDR3 DNA sequence: TGTGCCACTCCCCGGGGCAATGAGCAGTTCTTC. The chain employs TRBV12-3 or TRBV12-4 and TRBJ2-1; tentative D call: TRBD2 (5 bases). The CDR3 sequence is 11 residues long. The V gene lost 10 bases and the J gene lost 6 bases, with 10 bases spanning the gap.

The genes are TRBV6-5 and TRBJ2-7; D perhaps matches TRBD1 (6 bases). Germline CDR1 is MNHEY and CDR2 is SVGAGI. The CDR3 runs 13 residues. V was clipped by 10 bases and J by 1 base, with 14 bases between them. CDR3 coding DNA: TGTGCCACCTCACAGGGTGCTTCCTACGAGCAGTACTTC. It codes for CATSQGASYEQYF.